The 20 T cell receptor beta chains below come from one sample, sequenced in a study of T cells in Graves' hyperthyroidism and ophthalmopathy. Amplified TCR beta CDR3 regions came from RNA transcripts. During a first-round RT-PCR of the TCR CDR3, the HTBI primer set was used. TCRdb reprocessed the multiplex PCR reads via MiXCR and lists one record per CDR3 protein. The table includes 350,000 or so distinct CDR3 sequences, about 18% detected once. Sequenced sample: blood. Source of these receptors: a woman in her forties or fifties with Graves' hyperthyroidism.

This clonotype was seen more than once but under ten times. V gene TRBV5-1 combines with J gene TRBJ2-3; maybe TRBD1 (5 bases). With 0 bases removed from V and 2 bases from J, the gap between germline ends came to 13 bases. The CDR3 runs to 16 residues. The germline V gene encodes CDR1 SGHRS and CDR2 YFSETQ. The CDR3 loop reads CASSLAGLPFTDTQYF. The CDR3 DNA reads TGCGCCAGCAGCTTGGCAGGGCTCCCGTTCACAGATACGCAGTATTTT.

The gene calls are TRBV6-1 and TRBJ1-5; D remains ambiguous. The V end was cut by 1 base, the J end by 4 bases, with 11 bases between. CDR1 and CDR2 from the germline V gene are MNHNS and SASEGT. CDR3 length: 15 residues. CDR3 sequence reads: CASSEVFGRNQPQHF. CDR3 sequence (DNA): TGTGCCAGCAGTGAAGTCTTTGGGAGGAATCAGCCCCAGCATTTT.

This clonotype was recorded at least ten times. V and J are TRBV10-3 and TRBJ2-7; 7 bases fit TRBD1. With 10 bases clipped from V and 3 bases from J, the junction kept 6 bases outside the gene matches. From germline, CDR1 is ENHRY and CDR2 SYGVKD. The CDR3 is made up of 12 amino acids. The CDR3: CANPGQSYEQYF. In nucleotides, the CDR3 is TGTGCCAACCCGGGACAGAGCTACGAGCAGTACTTC.

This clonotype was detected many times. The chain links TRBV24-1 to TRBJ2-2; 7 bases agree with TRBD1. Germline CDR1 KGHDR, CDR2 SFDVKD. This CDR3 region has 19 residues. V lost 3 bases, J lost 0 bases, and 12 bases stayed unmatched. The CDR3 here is CATSDVPGQKSANTGELFF. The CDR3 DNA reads TGTGCCACCAGTGATGTTCCGGGACAGAAAAGCGCGAACACCGGGGAGCTGTTTTTT.

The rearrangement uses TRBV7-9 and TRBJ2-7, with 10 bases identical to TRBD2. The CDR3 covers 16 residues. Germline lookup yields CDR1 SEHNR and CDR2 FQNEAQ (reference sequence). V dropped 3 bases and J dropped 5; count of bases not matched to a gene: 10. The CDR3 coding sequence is TGTGCCAGCAGCTTGGGAGGGCTAGCGGGAGCGGACGAGCAGTACTTC. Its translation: CASSLGGLAGADEQYF. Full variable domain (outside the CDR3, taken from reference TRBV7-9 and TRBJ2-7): DTGVSQNPRHKITKRGQNVTFRCDPISEHNRLYWYRQTLGQGPEFLTYFQNEAQLEKSRLLSDRFSAERPKGSFSTLEIQRTEQGDSAMYLCASSLGGLAGADEQYFGPGTRLTVT.

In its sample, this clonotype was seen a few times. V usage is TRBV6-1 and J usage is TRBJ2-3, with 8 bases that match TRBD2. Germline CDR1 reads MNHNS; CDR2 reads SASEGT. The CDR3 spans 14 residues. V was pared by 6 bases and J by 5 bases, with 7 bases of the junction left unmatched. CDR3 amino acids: CASREDSGVDTQYF. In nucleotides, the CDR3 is TGTGCCAGCAGGGAGGATAGCGGGGTAGATACGCAGTATTTT.

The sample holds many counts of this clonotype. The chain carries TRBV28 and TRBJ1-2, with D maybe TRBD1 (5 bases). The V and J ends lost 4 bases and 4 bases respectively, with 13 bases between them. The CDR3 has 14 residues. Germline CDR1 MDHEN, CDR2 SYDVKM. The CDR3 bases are TGTGCCAGCAGTTCCCTGGGACGGAGCTATGGCTACACCTTC. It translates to CASSSLGRSYGYTF.

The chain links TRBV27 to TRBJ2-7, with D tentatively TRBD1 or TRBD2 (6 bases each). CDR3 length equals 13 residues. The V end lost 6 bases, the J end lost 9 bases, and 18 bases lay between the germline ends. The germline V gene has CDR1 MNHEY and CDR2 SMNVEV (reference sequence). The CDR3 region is CASSLREGGGQYF. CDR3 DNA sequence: TGTGCCAGCAGCCTTCGTGAGGGGGGCGGGCAGTACTTC.

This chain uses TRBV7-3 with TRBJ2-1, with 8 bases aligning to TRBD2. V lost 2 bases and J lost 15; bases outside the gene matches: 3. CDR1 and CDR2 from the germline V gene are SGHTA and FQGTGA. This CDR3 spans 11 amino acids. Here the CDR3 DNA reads TGTGCCAGCAGCTTACGGGGGGGTTTGTTCTTC. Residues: CASSLRGGLFF.

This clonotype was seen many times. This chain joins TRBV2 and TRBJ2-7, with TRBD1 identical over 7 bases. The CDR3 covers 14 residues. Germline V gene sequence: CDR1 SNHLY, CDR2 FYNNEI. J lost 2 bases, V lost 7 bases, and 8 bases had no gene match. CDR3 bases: TGTGCCAGCACCCCGCCGGGACAGCCCTACGAGCAGTACTTC. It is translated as CASTPPGQPYEQYF.

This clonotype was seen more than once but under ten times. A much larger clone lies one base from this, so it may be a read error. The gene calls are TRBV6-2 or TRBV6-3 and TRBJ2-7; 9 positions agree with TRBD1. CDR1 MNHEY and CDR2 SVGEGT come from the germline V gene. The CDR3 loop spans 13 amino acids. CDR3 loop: CARRKTGGNEQYF. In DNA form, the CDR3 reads TGTGCCCGCAGGAAAACAGGGGGCAACGAGCAGTACTTC.

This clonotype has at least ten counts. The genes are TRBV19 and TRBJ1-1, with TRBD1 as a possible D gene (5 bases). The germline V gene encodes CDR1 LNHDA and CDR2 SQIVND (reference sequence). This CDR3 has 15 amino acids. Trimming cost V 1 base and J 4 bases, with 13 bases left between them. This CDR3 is CASSIVAGVATEAFF. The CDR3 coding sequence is TGTGCCAGTAGTATAGTCGCGGGGGTCGCCACTGAAGCTTTCTTT.

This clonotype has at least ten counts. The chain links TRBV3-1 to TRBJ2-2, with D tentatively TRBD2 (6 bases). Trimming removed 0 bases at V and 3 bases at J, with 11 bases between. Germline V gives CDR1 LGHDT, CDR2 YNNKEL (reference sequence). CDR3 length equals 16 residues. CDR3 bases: TGTGCCAGCAGCCAAGACCCCGGGACTCACACCGGGGAGCTGTTTTTT. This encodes CASSQDPGTHTGELFF.

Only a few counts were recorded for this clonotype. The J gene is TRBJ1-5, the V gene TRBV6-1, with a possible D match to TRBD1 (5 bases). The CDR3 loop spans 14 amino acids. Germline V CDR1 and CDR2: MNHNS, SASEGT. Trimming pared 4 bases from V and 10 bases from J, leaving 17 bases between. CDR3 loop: CASSVGDRQTPQHF. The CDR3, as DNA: TGTGCCAGCAGTGTTGGGGACCGCCAGACCCCCCAGCATTTT.

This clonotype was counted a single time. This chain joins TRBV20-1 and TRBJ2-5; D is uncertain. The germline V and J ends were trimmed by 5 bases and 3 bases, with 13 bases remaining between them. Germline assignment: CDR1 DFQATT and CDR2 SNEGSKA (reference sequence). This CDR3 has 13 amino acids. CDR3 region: CSASESGKETQYF. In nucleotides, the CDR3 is TGCAGTGCTTCAGAGTCTGGAAAAGAGACCCAGTACTTC.

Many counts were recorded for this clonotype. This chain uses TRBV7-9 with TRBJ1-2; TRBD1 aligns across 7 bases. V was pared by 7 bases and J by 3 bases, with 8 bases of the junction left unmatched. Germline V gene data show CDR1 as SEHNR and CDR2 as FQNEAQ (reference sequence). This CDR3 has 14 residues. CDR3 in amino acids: CASNVQGWDYGYTF. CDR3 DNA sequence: TGTGCCAGCAACGTACAGGGGTGGGACTATGGCTACACCTTC. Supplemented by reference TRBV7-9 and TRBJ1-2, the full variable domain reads DTGVSQNPRHKITKRGQNVTFRCDPISEHNRLYWYRQTLGQGPEFLTYFQNEAQLEKSRLLSDRFSAERPKGSFSTLEIQRTEQGDSAMYLCASNVQGWDYGYTFGSGTRLTVV.

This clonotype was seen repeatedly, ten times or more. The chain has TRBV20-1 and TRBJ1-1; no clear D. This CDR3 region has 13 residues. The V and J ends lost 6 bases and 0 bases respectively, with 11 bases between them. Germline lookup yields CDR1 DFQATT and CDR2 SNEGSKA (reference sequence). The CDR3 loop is CSAPKTLNTEAFF. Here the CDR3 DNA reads TGCAGTGCCCCCAAAACTCTGAACACTGAAGCTTTCTTT.

CDR3 in DNA: TGTGCCAGTAGCGCCCCGGGACAGGTATCTGGGGCCAACGTCCTGACTTTC. Translated: CASSAPGQVSGANVLTF. The chain employs TRBV19 and TRBJ2-6; 8 bases agree with TRBD1. V lost 6 bases and J lost 1; bases outside the gene matches: 8. This CDR3 contains 17 residues. Per germline, CDR1 LNHDA and CDR2 SQIVND (reference sequence).

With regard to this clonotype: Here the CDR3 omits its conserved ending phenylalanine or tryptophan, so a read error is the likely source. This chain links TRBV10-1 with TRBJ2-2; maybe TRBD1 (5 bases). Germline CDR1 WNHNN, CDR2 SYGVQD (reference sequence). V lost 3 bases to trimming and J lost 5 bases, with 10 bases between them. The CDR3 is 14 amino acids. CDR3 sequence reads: CASSDAGLTGELFL. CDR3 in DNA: TGCGCCAGCAGTGATGCAGGGTTAACCGGGGAGCTGTTTCTT.

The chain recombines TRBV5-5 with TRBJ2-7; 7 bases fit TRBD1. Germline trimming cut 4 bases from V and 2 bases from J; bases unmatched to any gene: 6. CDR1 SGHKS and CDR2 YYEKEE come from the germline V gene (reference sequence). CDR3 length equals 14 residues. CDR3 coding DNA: TGTGCCAGCAGCGGCAGGACAGGTCCCTACGAGCAGTACGTC. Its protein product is CASSGRTGPYEQYV.